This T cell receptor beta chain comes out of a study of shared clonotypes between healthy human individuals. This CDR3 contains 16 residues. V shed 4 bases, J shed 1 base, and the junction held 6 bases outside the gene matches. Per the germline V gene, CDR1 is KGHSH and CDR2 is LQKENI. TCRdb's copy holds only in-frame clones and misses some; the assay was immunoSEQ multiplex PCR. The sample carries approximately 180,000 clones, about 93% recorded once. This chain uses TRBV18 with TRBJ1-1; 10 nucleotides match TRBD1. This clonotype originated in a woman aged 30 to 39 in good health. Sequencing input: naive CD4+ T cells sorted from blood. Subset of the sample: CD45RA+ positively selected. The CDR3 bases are TGTGCCAGCTCACGAATTGACAGGGGGCGGAACACTGAAGCTTTCTTT. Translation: CASSRIDRGRNTEAFF.